This T cell receptor beta chain was identified during a study of CD8 T cells in ankylosing spondylitis (dated by TCRdb to about 2017). With regard to the full study: The study profiled T cell receptor beta repertoires in healthy donors and ankylosing spondylitis patients to find disease-linked TCR variants. In total, the full study cohort was made up of 108 healthy donors and 25 to 30 ankylosing spondylitis patients. Peripheral blood samples were taken, and synovial fluid was additionally collected from ankylosing spondylitis patients.

Synovial fluid samples and blood samples obtained from the same ankylosing spondylitis patients were matched. Summary of the overall study and its limitations: Significant enrichment of the disease-linked clones was reported in matched synovial fluid samples from ankylosing spondylitis patients. A TCR beta motif of about 8 highly homologous amino acid variants appeared characteristic of blood from ankylosing spondylitis patients. In peripheral blood, the disease-linked clones were found at relatively low frequencies and had a CD8+ phenotype. Some motif variants had previously been reported in the synovial fluid and blood of reactive arthritis patients, which suggests shared mechanisms of disease initiation.

Regarding this clonotype: What antigen it recognizes has not been identified. Per-base quality was not reported, and no clone a single base away is much larger than it.

The CDR3 goes from the cysteine to the phenylalanine over 16 residues. Solely the CDR3 DNA is kept, with 48 bases framed from the first base. Relative to germline, V is 5 bases shorter and J is 0 bases shorter, with 11 bases between their ends. TCRdb names Illumina HiSeq 2500 as the instrument used. Quantitative 5'-RACE with molecular barcodes was used to prepare TCR beta libraries. Per the original workflow: A new computational method, built on a probabilistic model of VDJ rearrangement, was used to identify disease-linked TCR variants. The public reads were quality trimmed at Q25 with fastp and then assembled into clones with MiXCR by TCRdb, keeping productive beta chains. Each CDR3 protein gets just one entry, which takes the most common genes and DNA from the rows behind it. The V and J calls and clone size are TCRdb's, not the authors'. This sample gives fewer than 180,000 distinct CDR3 sequences in total; about 42% of them show up just once. The ten biggest clones cover around 15% of the sample.

In this chain, TRBV12-3 or TRBV12-4 is recombined with TRBJ2-6; the D region may be TRBD1 or TRBD2, each matching 5 bases equally. This clonotype was obtained from a male donor with ankylosing spondylitis. Sequencing was performed on synovial fluid, either unsorted or a sorted T cell fraction (not recorded which). The encoded CDR3 is CASSGTESSGANVLTF. The DNA sequence is given as TGTGCCAGCAGTGGGACGGAGAGCTCTGGGGCCAACGTCCTGACTTTC.